The text below deals with one T cell receptor beta chain. This record comes from a study of monozygotic twins with inflammatory bowel disease. Eight separate reactions for every sample produced the cDNA. Both TCRalpha and TCRbeta cDNA were subjected to two nested PCRs lasting around 15 and 10 cycles. TCRdb reworked the 5' RACE reads into one entry per CDR3 protein, no DNA. There are around 450,000 distinct CDR3 sequences in the sample, with 2% to 2.5% held by the top ten. The V gene's germline CDR1 is MDHEN and CDR2 SYDVKM. The CDR3 has 13 residues. The authors drew 2.5 to 3 ml of blood from each donor.

This chain links TRBV28 with TRBJ2-4; TCRdb outputs TRBD1, but without DNA this stays unchecked. Material for sequencing was blood. This receptor was identified in a human donor with ulcerative colitis or Crohn's disease, or a healthy co-twin of an affected twin (not recorded which). The CDR3 region is CASSLQGARLWYF.